The entry below describes one T cell receptor (beta chain). The antigen remains unidentified. Individual cDNA molecules received unique molecular identifiers in the library. TCRdb used MiXCR to reprocess the RACE reads, holding one entry per CDR3 protein. Altogether tens of thousands of distinct CDR3 sequences are present, 9.5% to 12% being singletons, with the ten largest covering 4% to 5.5%. As for time point: patch test 1, 2 weeks after DPC sensitization. Described treatment: therapeutic diphenylcyclopropenone sensitization with weekly scalp DPC. Blood draws preceded each patch test application. Donors were 18 to 70-year-old alopecia patients suitable for DPC. This sample was included in a study of human T cells and chemical hapten exposure. Study-wide points: Given that the donors had alopecia, their immune response may differ from that seen in healthy people.

Trimming took 2 bases from V and 1 from J, leaving 12 bases between them. The CDR3 consists of 15 residues. The V and J genes are TRBV12-3 or TRBV12-4 and TRBJ2-7; possibly TRBD2 for D (5 bases). The sequence was collected from a woman in her fifties or sixties with alopecia areata. Some clones in this sample may be carry-over from other donors' samples. Here the sequenced sample was whole blood, taken in connection with sensitization to the hapten diphenylcyclopropenone (DPC). CDR3 sequence reads: CASSLNPSGSYEQYF. The CDR3 DNA follows: TGTGCCAGCAGTTTAAACCCCAGCGGATCCTACGAGCAGTACTTC.